This TCR beta chain was recorded in a study of response to subunit inactivated influenza vaccine. Concerning this clonotype itself: The target antigen is unknown.

The study's findings and limits: Researchers suggested that each seasonal influenza vaccination recruits few new T cells.

CDR1 and CDR2 (germline): SEHNR, FQNEAQ (reference sequence). With 5 bases clipped from V and 0 bases from J, the junction kept 7 bases outside the gene matches. The CDR3 has 16 amino acids. TCRdb reprocessed the RT-PCR reads via MiXCR and lists one record per CDR3 protein. The table shows 150,000 or so distinct CDR3 sequences, with about 11% occurring only once. The TCR sequence derives from a man between 45 and 60 years old who received an inactivated influenza vaccine. The gene calls are TRBV7-9 and TRBJ2-3, with 8 positions matching TRBD2. The starting material was non-naive T cells sorted from PBMCs, obtained about 40 days after vaccination. CDR3 residues: CASSPVGTRSTDTQYF. The CDR3 DNA reads TGTGCCAGCAGCCCAGTCGGGACTAGGAGCACAGATACGCAGTATTTT.